The sequence of this T cell receptor beta chain was determined in a study of T cells in Graves' hyperthyroidism and ophthalmopathy. Disease duration under 2 months; hyperthyroidism patients were aged 18 to 65. Each diagnosis was grounded in clinical symptoms, serum thyroxine and TRAb, thyroid ultrasound, and orbital computed tomography. It was 10 ml of fresh peripheral blood that supplied the PBMCs. This clonotype was observed at least ten times. The antigen is undetermined. There were TCR beta CDR3 regions amplified from RNA transcripts. Initially, a first-round RT-PCR of the TCR CDR3 employed the HTBI primer set. Each CDR3 protein gets one entry after TCRdb re-called the multiplex PCR reads with MiXCR. The repertoire holds roughly 660,000 distinct CDR3 sequences, with roughly 17% as singletons. General observations from the study: The blood repertoire included most of the expanded thyroid clonotypes above 0.001.

The receptor comes from a middle-aged man with Graves' hyperthyroidism. The sample was blood.

The CDR3 region is CASSPVHPPEQFF. DNA of the CDR3: TGTGCCAGCAGCCCCGTACACCCTCCGGAGCAGTTCTTC. J is TRBJ2-1 and V is TRBV5-8; D call uncertain. CDR1 and CDR2 (germline): SGHTS, YDEGEE. V lost 4 bases and J 10 bases, leaving 15 bases between the germline ends. The CDR3 is 13 residues long.